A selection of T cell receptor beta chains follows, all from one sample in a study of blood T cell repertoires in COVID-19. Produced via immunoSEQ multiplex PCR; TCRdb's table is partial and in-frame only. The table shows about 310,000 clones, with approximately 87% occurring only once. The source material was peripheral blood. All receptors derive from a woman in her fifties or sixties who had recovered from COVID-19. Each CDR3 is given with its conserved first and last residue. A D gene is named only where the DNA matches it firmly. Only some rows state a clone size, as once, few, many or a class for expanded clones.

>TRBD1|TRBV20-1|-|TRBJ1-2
CSANDRAIISNYGYTF
TGCAGTGCTAATGACAGGGCCATCATCTCTAACTATGGCTACACCTTC
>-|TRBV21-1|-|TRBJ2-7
CASNTGTDYEQYF
TGTGCCAGCAACACCGGGACTGATTACGAGCAGTACTTC
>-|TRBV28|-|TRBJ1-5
CASSFARVGQPQHF
TGTGCCAGCAGTTTCGCCAGGGTCGGTCAGCCCCAGCATTTT
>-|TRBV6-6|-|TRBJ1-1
CASNRGPDTEAFF
TGTGCCAGCAATCGGGGGCCGGACACTGAAGCTTTCTTT
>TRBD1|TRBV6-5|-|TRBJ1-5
CASSYGTGGNQPQHF
TGTGCCAGCAGTTACGGGACAGGGGGCAATCAGCCCCAGCATTTT
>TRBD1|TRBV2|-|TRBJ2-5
CASSGDSQETQYF
TGTGCCAGCAGCGGGGACAGCCAAGAGACCCAGTACTTC
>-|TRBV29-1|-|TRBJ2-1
CSVEDRSVF
TGCAGCGTTGAAGATCGGTCGGTCTTC
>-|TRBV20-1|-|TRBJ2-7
CSAPGVYEQYF
TGCAGTGCTCCCGGGGTCTACGAGCAGTACTTC
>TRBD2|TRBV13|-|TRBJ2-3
CASSQWMGGTDTQYF
TGTGCCAGCAGCCAATGGATGGGGGGGACAGATACGCAGTATTTT
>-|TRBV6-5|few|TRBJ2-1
CASWRGRGNEQFF
TGTGCCTCCTGGAGGGGTAGGGGCAATGAGCAGTTCTTC
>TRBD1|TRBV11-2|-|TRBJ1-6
CASSLNLPGTGNSPLHF
TGTGCCAGCAGCCTAAATCTCCCTGGGACAGGAAATTCACCCCTCCACTTT
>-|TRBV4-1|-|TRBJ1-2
CASSQAPGVGGYTF
TGCGCCAGCAGCCAGGCGCCAGGGGTAGGCGGCTACACCTTC